The 21 T cell receptor beta chains presented below share a single source sample, sequenced in a study of blood T cell repertoires in COVID-19. The repertoire was sequenced with immunoSEQ multiplex PCR; TCRdb's copy has only in-frame clones and lacks some. This sample has over 120,000 clones, with 65% to 85% found just once. The sequenced sample consisted of peripheral blood. The source of these receptors is a woman aged 55-70 years with acute or convalescent COVID-19.

V is TRBV15 and J is TRBJ2-1; D may be TRBD2 (6 bases). Trimming shortened V by 5 bases and J by 6 bases, and 11 bases separated the two germline ends. This CDR3 has 13 residues. Looked up from germline, CDR1 is LNHNV and CDR2 is YYDKDF (reference sequence). CDR3: CATSEEGGNEQFF. The CDR3 region has the DNA TGTGCCACCAGCGAAGAGGGAGGCAATGAGCAGTTCTTC.

The chain links TRBV2 to TRBJ1-1; D remains ambiguous. Germline CDR1 is SNHLY and CDR2 is FYNNEI. The CDR3 consists of 13 residues. The V gene lost 4 bases and the J gene lost 2 bases, with 8 bases spanning the gap. CDR3 loop: CASSGHLNTEAFF. Written as DNA, the CDR3 is TGTGCCAGCAGTGGACACCTCAACACTGAAGCTTTCTTT.

The chain joins TRBV6-5 to TRBJ1-2, with a possible D match to TRBD1 (5 bases). CDR1 and CDR2 from the germline V gene are MNHEY and SVGAGI. This CDR3 is 12 amino acids long. V shed 6 bases and J shed 4 bases, with 9 bases lying between them. The CDR3 reads CASSTGGYGYTF. The CDR3 region has the DNA TGTGCCAGCAGCACCGGGGGCTATGGCTACACCTTC.

This clone was detected once. The chain links TRBV18 to TRBJ2-1; 9 nucleotides agree with TRBD1. Germline V lookup: CDR1 KGHSH, CDR2 LQKENI. The CDR3 contains 17 residues. Trimming at V came to 2 bases and at J to 4 bases, leaving 9 bases not matched to a gene. The CDR3 spells CASSPRTGGVSYNEQFF. The CDR3 nucleotides read TGTGCCAGCTCACCAAGAACAGGGGGCGTCTCTTACAATGAGCAGTTCTTC. The whole variable domain, remainder taken from reference TRBV18 and TRBJ2-1, is NAGVMQNPRHLVRRRGQEARLRCSPMKGHSHVYWYRQLPEEGLKFMVYLQKENIIDESGMPKERFSAEFPKEGPSILRIQQVVRGDSAAYFCASSPRTGGVSYNEQFFGPGTRLTVL.

V and J are TRBV2 and TRBJ1-4; D unclear. Looked up from germline, CDR1 is SNHLY and CDR2 is FYNNEI. The CDR3 has 14 amino acids. The V end lost 7 bases, the J end lost 0 bases, and 9 bases lay between the germline ends. CDR3 in DNA: TGTGCCAGCAACCGACTTGCAACTAATGAAAAACTGTTTTTT. This translates into CASNRLATNEKLFF.

The chain combines TRBV5-1 with TRBJ2-1; 7 bases fit TRBD1. The trim removed 3 bases at V and 7 bases at J, leaving 7 bases unmatched. The CDR3 consists of 14 residues. CDR1 and CDR2 from the germline V gene are SGHRS and YFSETQ. The CDR3 spells CASSYRGEANEQFF. The CDR3 DNA sequence: TGCGCCAGCAGCTACAGGGGCGAAGCTAATGAGCAGTTCTTC.

This chain connects TRBV28 to TRBJ2-3, with 7 bases identical to TRBD1. The junction had 6 bases not matched to a gene; V was cut back by 3 bases and J by 6 bases. Germline lookup yields CDR1 MDHEN and CDR2 SYDVKM. The CDR3 sequence is 14 residues long. This CDR3 reads CASSFPGQADTQYF. In DNA, the CDR3 is TGTGCCAGCAGTTTCCCCGGACAGGCGGATACGCAGTATTTT.

This clone showed up just a few times. The chain recombines TRBV27 with TRBJ1-1; perhaps TRBD1 as D (5 bases). This CDR3 comprises 14 residues. CDR1 is MNHEY and CDR2 is SMNVEV in the germline V gene (reference sequence). V shed 6 bases and J shed 0 bases, with 11 bases lying between them. CDR3 in amino acids: CASSVGGVNTEAFF. The CDR3 nucleotides read TGTGCCAGCAGCGTGGGGGGGGTGAACACTGAAGCTTTCTTT.

The chain employs TRBV2 and TRBJ2-5; 11 nucleotides line up with TRBD2. V lost 6 bases, J lost 5 bases, and 2 bases stayed unmatched. The CDR3 length is 13 residues. Germline loops: CDR1 SNHLY, CDR2 FYNNEI. CDR3 loop: CASRGLAVETQYF. CDR3 nucleotides: TGTGCCAGCAGGGGACTAGCGGTGGAGACCCAGTACTTC.

This chain connects TRBV19 to TRBJ1-2; 11 nucleotides match TRBD1. Germline lookup yields CDR1 LNHDA and CDR2 SQIVND (reference sequence). The CDR3 contains 14 residues. V was pared by 3 bases and J by 8 bases, with 5 bases of the junction left unmatched. As DNA, the CDR3 is TGTGCCAGTAGTATGGGGACAGGGGGTTACGGCTACACCTTC. Its protein is CASSMGTGGYGYTF.

In DNA form, the CDR3 reads TGTGCCAGCAGTGCAGAACGGACAGGCCCCTATGGCTACACCTTC. Its translation is CASSAERTGPYGYTF. V usage is TRBV2 and J usage is TRBJ1-2; TRBD1 agrees at 7 bases. CDR3 length: 15 amino acids. With 4 bases clipped from V and 4 bases from J, the junction kept 9 bases outside the gene matches. CDR1 and CDR2 (germline): SNHLY, FYNNEI.

The chain employs TRBV28 and TRBJ2-7; 7 bases are a match to TRBD2. Germline CDR1 MDHEN, CDR2 SYDVKM. The CDR3 contains 13 residues. The V segment lost 5 bases and the J segment 3 bases; nucleotides outside the gene matches: 4. The DNA of the CDR3 is TGTGCCAGCAGTAGGGAGGGCCTCTACGAGCAGTACTTC. Its protein product is CASSREGLYEQYF.

As regards this clone: Different DNA sequences within this sample yield the same CDR3. The J gene is TRBJ2-7, the V gene TRBV30; TRBD2 matches at 7 bases. V shed 2 bases and J 7 bases; nucleotides not matched to a gene: 5. The CDR3 is made up of 12 amino acids. Germline CDR1 reads GTSNPN; CDR2 reads SVGIG (reference sequence). The CDR3 DNA reads TGTGCCTGGAGTCCGGGAGGCTGGGAGCAGTACTTC. Translation: CAWSPGGWEQYF.

V is TRBV3-1 (or the pseudogene TRBV3-2) and J is TRBJ1-2, with D perhaps matching TRBD1 (6 bases). The length of the CDR3 is 12 residues. Trimming removed 1 base from V and 8 bases from J, with 8 bases in between. Germline CDR1 reads LGHDT; CDR2 reads YNNKEL (reference sequence). CDR3 region: CASSQGGGGYTF. The CDR3, as DNA: TGTGCCAGCAGCCAAGGGGGGGGCGGCTACACCTTC.

The chain recombines TRBV28 with TRBJ2-5, with 12 bases matching TRBD1. V was clipped by 4 bases and J by 2 bases; unmatched bases: 11. The CDR3 has 18 amino acids. Germline V lookup: CDR1 MDHEN, CDR2 SYDVKM. The CDR3: CASSWGTGGPGGQETQYF. The CDR3 coding sequence is TGTGCCAGCAGTTGGGGGACAGGGGGCCCGGGGGGACAAGAGACCCAGTACTTC.

The rearrangement links TRBV7-9 to TRBJ1-2; D gene unclear. The ends were cut back, 4 bases at V and 4 bases at J, with 4 bases in the middle. The germline V gene encodes CDR1 SEHNR and CDR2 FQNEAQ (reference sequence). CDR3 size: 11 residues. The CDR3 spells CASSSRYGYTF. CDR3 nucleotides: TGTGCCAGCAGCTCCCGCTATGGCTACACCTTC.

The rearrangement links TRBV6-6 to TRBJ2-7; 8 bases fit TRBD2. The V segment lost 7 bases and the J segment 2 bases; nucleotides outside the gene matches: 10. CDR3 size: 15 residues. Per germline, CDR1 MNHNY and CDR2 SVGAGI (reference sequence). The CDR3 DNA is TGTGCCAGCAACGGGGAGGGACTAGGGGCCTACGAGCAGTACTTC. Translated, it gives CASNGEGLGAYEQYF.

The chain has TRBV28 and TRBJ2-4; D uncertain. Germline V gene sequence: CDR1 MDHEN, CDR2 SYDVKM. Trimming cost V 1 base and J 7 bases, with 14 bases left between them. The CDR3 is 15 residues long. Here the CDR3 reads CASSLSMGPSNIQYF. As DNA, the CDR3 is TGTGCCAGCAGTTTATCTATGGGCCCCTCCAACATTCAGTACTTC.

The V and J genes are TRBV7-2 and TRBJ2-1, with 10 bases identical to TRBD2. The length of the CDR3 is 16 residues. The trim removed 0 bases at V and 4 bases at J, leaving 3 bases unmatched. Germline assignment: CDR1 SGHTA and CDR2 FQGNSA. The CDR3 spells CASSLASGRAYNEQFF. CDR3 DNA sequence: TGTGCCAGCAGCTTAGCCAGCGGGAGGGCGTACAATGAGCAGTTCTTC.

The CDR3 spells CASSPGLAGGKNIQYF. For the CDR3, the DNA is TGCGCCAGCAGTCCGGGACTAGCGGGAGGGAAAAACATTCAGTACTTC. V is TRBV5-1 and J is TRBJ2-4; 16 bases match TRBD2. The CDR3 runs to 16 residues. With 5 bases clipped from V and 4 bases from J, the junction kept 3 bases outside the gene matches. CDR1 SGHRS and CDR2 YFSETQ come from the germline V gene.

This clone was observed a handful of times. The rearrangement uses TRBV30 and TRBJ1-1, with no clear D. CDR1 and CDR2 from the germline V gene are GTSNPN and SVGIG (reference sequence). This CDR3 is built from 13 residues. Trimming cost V 1 base and J 5 bases, with 11 bases left between them. CDR3 sequence: CAWSGFELTEAFF. The CDR3 DNA is TGTGCCTGGAGTGGTTTTGAGTTAACTGAAGCTTTCTTT.